This T cell receptor beta chain was documented in a study of cytomegalovirus exposure and HLA in healthy donors. The donors (healthy individuals) were bone marrow donors. Amplification used 60 Vbeta primers and 13 Jbeta primers. TCRdb's table, derived via immunoSEQ multiplex PCR, lists solely in-frame clones and lacks some. Of about 55,000 clones in the sample, about 76% were seen once. The V and J ends lost 5 bases and 5 bases, in that order; junction bases with no gene match: 9. The CDR3 extends over 15 amino acids. The germline gives CDR1 MDHEN, CDR2 SYDVKM. The TCR was taken from a female donor in good health and CMV-seronegative. The chain couples TRBV28 to TRBJ1-5, with TRBD1 matching 7 bases. Source material: PBMCs. DNA of the CDR3: TGTGCCAGCAGTGGAGTGGGGACAGTTGATCAGCCCCAGCATTTT. Translating gives CASSGVGTVDQPQHF.